The clone carrying this T cell receptor (beta chain) was seen a handful of times. Its antigen is as yet unknown. This specimen comes from a study of T-cell reconstitution after alpha-beta-depleted transplantation in children. General observations from the study: After transplant, high TCRbeta diversity at day 60 in some patients arose from surviving recipient T cells and thymic progenitors. At the one-year point after transplant, T-cell counts and TCRbeta diversity were found to come mostly from T cells that had been newly produced. As was reported, about two months after transplant, alpha-beta T cells came from several hundred expanded graft clones.

The library targeted TCRbeta and was prepared with unique molecular identifiers. TCRdb reprocessed the PCR reads with MiXCR, giving one entry per CDR3 protein. The sample lists approximately 80,000 distinct CDR3 sequences; approximately 14% were seen once. The source was PBMCs, mostly from graft donor cells, collected 180 days after TCRalphabeta/CD19-depleted stem cell transplant. The sequence derives from a male patient aged 2-10 years who had a stem cell transplant for acute lymphoblastic leukemia, so the T cells may come from the graft donor.

The CDR3 region is CASSFLTGNQPQHF. In DNA form, the CDR3 reads TGTGCCAGCAGCTTCCTGACAGGGAATCAGCCCCAGCATTTT. The rearrangement links TRBV5-6 to TRBJ1-5; 7 bases are a match to TRBD1. Germline CDR1 and CDR2: SGHDT and YYEEEE. This CDR3 spans 14 amino acids. J lost 4 bases, V lost 2 bases, and 3 bases had no gene match. Based on the CDR3 plus reference TRBV5-6 and TRBJ1-5, the full variable domain is DAGVTQSPTHLIKTRGQQVTLRCSPKSGHDTVSWYQQALGQGPQFIFQYYEEEERQRGNFPDRFSGHQFPNYSSELNVNALLLGDSALYLCASSFLTGNQPQHFGDGTRLSIL.